This TCR beta chain comes out of a study of shared clonotypes between healthy human individuals. The CDR3 covers 15 residues. Trimming at V came to 1 base and at J to 5 bases, leaving 3 bases not matched to a gene. The germline gives CDR1 SGDLS, CDR2 YYNGEE. Assay runs were performed at deep level. Assay used: immunoSEQ multiplex PCR; TCRdb lists only in-frame clones, some missing. The table records about 2.4 million clones, roughly 93% of them present only once. The V and J genes are TRBV9 and TRBJ2-5; 12 nucleotides align to TRBD2. The source material was naive CD4+ T cells from PBMCs. Subset in this sample: CD45RA+ positively selected. This sequence was found in a man younger than 35 in good health. Some clones in this sample may be carry-over from other donors' samples. CDR3: CASSVLTSGSETQYF. The CDR3 nucleotides read TGTGCCAGCAGCGTACTGACTAGCGGGAGTGAGACCCAGTACTTC.